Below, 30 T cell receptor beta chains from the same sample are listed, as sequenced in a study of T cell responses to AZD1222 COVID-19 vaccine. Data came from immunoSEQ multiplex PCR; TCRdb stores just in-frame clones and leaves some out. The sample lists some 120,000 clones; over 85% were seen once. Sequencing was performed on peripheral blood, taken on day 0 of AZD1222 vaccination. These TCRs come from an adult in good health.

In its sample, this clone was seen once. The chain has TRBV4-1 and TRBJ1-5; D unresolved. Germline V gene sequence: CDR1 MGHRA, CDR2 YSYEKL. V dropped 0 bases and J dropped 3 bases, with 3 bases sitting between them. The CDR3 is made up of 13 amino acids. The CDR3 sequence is CASSQDLNQPQHF. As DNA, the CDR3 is TGCGCCAGCAGCCAAGATCTCAATCAGCCCCAGCATTTT.

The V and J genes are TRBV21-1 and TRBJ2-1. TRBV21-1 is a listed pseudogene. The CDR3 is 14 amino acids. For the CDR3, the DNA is TGTGCCAGCAGCAGGGGGGCCGTATACAATGAGCAGTTCTTC. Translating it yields CASSRGAVYNEQFF.

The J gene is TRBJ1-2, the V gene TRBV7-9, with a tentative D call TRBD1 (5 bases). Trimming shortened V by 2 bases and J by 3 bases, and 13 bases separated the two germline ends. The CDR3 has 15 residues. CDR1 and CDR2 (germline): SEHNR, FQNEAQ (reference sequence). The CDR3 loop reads CASSLQGSTDYGYTF. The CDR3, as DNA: TGTGCCAGCAGCTTACAGGGTTCGACGGACTATGGCTACACCTTC.

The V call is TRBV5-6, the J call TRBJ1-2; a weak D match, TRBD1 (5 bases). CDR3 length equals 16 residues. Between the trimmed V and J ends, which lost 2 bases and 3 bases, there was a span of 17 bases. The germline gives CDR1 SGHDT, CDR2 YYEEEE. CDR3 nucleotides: TGTGCCAGCAGCTTAGAAACGGGCAGGGTTCACTATGGCTACACCTTC. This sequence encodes CASSLETGRVHYGYTF.

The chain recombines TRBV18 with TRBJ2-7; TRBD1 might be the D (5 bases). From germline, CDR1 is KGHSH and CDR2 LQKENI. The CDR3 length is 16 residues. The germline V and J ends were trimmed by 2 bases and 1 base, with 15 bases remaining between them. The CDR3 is CASSPSPGPVSYEQYF. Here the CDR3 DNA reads TGTGCCAGCTCACCATCCCCAGGGCCAGTATCCTACGAGCAGTACTTC.

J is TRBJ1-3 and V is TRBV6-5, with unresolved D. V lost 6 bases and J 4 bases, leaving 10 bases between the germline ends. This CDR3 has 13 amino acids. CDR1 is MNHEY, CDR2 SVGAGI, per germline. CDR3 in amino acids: CASRVPGGNTIYF. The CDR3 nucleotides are TGTGCCAGCAGGGTCCCCGGGGGAAACACCATATATTTT.

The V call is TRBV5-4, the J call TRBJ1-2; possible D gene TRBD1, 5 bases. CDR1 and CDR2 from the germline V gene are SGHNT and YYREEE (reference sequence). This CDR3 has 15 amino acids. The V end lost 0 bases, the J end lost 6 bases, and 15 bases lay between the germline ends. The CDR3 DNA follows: TGTGCCAGCAGCTTGGAATTCCCAGGGCTCAATGGCTACACCTTC. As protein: CASSLEFPGLNGYTF.

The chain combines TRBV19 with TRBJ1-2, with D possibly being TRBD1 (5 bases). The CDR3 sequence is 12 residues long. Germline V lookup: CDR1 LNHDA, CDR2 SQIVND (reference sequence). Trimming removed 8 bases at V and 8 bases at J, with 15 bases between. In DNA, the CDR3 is TGTGCCAGTCTGTGGCAGGGCAGCGGCTACACCTTC. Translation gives CASLWQGSGYTF.

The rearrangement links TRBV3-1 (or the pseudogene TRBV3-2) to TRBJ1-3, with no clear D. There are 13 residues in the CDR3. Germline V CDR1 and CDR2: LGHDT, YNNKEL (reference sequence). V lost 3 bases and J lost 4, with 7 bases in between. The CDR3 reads CASSQGRGNTIYF. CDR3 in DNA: TGTGCCAGCAGCCAGGGAAGAGGAAACACCATATATTTT.

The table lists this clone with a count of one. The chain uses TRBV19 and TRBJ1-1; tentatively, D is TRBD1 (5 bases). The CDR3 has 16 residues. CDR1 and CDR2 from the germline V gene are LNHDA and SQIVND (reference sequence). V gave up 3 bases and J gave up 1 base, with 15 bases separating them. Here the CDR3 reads CASSIPQGRGNTEAFF. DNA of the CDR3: TGTGCCAGTAGTATCCCTCAGGGACGGGGGAACACTGAAGCTTTCTTT.

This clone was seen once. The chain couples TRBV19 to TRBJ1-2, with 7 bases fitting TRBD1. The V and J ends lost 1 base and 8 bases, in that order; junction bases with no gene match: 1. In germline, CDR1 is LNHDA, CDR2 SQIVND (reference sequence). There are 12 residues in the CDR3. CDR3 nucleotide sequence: TGTGCCAGTAGTATAGCAGGGGGAGGCTACACCTTC. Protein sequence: CASSIAGGGYTF.

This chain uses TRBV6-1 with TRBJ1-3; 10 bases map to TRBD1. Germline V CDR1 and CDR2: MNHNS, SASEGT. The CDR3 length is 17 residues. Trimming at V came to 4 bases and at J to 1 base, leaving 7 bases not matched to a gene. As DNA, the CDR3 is TGTGCCAGCAGTGCCCGGACAGGGGGGGAATCTGGAAACACCATATATTTT. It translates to CASSARTGGESGNTIYF.

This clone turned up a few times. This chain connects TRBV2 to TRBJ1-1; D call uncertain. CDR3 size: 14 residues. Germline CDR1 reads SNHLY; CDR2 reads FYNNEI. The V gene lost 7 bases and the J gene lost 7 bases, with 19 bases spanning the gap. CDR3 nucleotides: TGTGCCAGCAATTTGGCACGAGAAGGCGGTGAAGCTTTCTTT. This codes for CASNLAREGGEAFF.

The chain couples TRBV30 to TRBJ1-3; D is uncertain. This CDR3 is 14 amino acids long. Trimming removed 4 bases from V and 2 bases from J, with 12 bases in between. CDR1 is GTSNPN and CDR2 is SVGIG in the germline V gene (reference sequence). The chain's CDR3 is CAWNAGITGNTIYF. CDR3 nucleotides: TGTGCCTGGAATGCAGGCATAACTGGAAACACCATATATTTT.

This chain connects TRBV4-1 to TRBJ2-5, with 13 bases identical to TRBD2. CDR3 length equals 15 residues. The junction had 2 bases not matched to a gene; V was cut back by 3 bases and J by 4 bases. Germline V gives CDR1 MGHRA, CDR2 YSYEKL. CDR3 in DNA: TGCGCCAGCAGCCAGGGACTAGCGGGGATAGAGACCCAGTACTTC. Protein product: CASSQGLAGIETQYF.

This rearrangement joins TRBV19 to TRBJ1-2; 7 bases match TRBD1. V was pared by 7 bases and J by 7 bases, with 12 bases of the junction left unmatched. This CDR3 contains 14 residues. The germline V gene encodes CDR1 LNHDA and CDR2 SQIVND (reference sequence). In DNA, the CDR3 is TGTGCCAGTAATACTTCGGGACAGAGGAGTGGCTACACCTTC. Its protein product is CASNTSGQRSGYTF.

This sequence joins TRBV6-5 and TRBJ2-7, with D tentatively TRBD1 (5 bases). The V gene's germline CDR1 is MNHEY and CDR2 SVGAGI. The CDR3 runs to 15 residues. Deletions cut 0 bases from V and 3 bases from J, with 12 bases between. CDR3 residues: CASSYSGPVGYEQYF. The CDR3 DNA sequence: TGTGCCAGCAGTTACTCGGGGCCTGTGGGCTACGAGCAGTACTTC.

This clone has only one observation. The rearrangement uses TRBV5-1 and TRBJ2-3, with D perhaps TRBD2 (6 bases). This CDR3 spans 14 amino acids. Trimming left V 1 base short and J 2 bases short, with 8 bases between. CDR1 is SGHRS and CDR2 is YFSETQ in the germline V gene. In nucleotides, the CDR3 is TGCGCCAGCAGCTTGAGGAGGGCCACAGATACGCAGTATTTT. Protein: CASSLRRATDTQYF.

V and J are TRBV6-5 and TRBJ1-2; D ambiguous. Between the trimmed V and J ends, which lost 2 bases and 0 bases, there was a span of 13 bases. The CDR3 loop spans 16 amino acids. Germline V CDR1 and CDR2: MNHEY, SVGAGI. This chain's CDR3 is CASSYGRPIANYGYTF. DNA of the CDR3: TGTGCCAGCAGTTACGGGCGACCGATAGCTAACTATGGCTACACCTTC.

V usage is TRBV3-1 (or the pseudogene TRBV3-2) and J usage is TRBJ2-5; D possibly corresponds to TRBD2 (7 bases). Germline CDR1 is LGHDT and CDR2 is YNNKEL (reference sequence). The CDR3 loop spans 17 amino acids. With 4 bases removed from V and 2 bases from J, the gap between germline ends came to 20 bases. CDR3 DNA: TGTGCCAGCAGCCCTGGATTCGGGCGGGGGCCACAAGAGACCCAGTACTTC. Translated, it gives CASSPGFGRGPQETQYF.

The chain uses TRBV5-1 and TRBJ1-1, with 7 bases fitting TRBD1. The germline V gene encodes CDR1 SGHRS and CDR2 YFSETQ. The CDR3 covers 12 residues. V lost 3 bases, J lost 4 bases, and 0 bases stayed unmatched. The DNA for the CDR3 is TGCGCCAGCAGCTCAGGGGGCACTGAAGCTTTCTTT. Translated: CASSSGGTEAFF.

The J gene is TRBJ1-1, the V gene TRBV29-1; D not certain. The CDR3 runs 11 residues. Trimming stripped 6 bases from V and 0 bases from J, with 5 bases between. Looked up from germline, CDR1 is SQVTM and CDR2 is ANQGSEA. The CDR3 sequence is CSVRMNTEAFF. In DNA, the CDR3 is TGCAGCGTCAGAATGAACACTGAAGCTTTCTTT.

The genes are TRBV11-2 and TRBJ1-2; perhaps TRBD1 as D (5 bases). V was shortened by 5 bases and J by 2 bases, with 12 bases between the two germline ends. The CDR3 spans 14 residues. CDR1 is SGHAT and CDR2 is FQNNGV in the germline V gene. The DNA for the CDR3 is TGTGCCAGCAGCCCTGTGGGGGGGAACTATGGCTACACCTTC. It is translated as CASSPVGGNYGYTF.

CDR3 loop: CSAAGIVEAFF. For the CDR3, the DNA is TGCAGTGCCGCGGGGATAGTAGAAGCTTTCTTT. The rearrangement joins TRBV20-1 to TRBJ1-1, with D unclear. The V gene lost 6 bases and the J gene lost 8 bases, with 13 bases spanning the gap. CDR3 length: 11 residues. Looked up from germline, CDR1 is DFQATT and CDR2 is SNEGSKA (reference sequence).

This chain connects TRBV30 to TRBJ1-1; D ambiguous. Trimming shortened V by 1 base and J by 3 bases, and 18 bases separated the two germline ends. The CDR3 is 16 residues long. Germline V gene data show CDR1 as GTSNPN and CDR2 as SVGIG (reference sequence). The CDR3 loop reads CAWSAYLGPRHTEAFF. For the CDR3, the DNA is TGTGCCTGGAGTGCTTACCTCGGGCCTCGGCACACTGAAGCTTTCTTT.

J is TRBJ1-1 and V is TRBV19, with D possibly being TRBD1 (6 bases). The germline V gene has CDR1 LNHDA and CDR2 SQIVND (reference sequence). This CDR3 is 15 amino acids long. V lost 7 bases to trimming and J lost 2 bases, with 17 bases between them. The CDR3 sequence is CASKTRLRGNTEAFF. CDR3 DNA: TGTGCCAGTAAAACTCGCCTCAGGGGAAACACTGAAGCTTTCTTT.

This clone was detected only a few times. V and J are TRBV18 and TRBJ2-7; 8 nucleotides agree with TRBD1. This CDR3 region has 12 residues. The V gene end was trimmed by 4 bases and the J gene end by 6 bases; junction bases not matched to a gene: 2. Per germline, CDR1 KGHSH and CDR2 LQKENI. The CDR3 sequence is CASSLTGGEQYF. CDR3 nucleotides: TGTGCCAGCTCACTTACAGGGGGCGAGCAGTACTTC. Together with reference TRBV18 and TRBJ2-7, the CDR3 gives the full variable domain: NAGVMQNPRHLVRRRGQEARLRCSPMKGHSHVYWYRQLPEEGLKFMVYLQKENIIDESGMPKERFSAEFPKEGPSILRIQQVVRGDSAAYFCASSLTGGEQYFGPGTRLTVT.

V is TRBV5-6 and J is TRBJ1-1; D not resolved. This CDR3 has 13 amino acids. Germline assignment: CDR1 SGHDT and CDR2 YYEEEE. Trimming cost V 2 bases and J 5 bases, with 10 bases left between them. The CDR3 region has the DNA TGTGCCAGCAGCTTAGAACAGAGGACTGAAGCTTTCTTT. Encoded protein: CASSLEQRTEAFF.

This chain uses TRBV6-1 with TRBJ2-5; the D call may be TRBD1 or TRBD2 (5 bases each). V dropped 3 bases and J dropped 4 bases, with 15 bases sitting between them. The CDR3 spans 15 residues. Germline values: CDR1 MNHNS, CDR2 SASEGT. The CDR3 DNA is TGTGCCAGCAGTGATATGGGACCCCCGCGAGAGACCCAGTACTTC. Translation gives CASSDMGPPRETQYF.

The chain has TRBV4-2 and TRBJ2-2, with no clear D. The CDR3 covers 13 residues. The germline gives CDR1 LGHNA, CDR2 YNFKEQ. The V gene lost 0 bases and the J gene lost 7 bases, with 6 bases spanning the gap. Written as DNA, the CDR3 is TGTGCCAGCAGCCAAGAAGGGTACGGGGAGCTGTTTTTT. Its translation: CASSQEGYGELFF.